Presented here are 24 T cell receptor beta chains from one specimen sequenced in a study of T-cell reconstitution after alpha-beta-depleted transplantation in children. A library of TCRbeta sequences, prepared with unique molecular identifiers, was generated. TCRdb re-called the PCR reads through MiXCR, storing one row per CDR3 protein. The table lists fewer than 400,000 distinct CDR3 sequences, around 20% of them singletons. The material sequenced was PBMCs from the stem cell graft donor, taken from the stem cell graft. Every receptor here comes from a human donor who donated a stem cell graft to a child with acute myeloid leukemia.

This clonotype has more than one count but fewer than ten. CDR3 protein: CASSRSATYEQYF. As DNA, the CDR3 is TGTGCCAGCAGCCGTAGCGCAACCTACGAGCAGTACTTC. The chain recombines TRBV6-1 with TRBJ2-7, with D tentatively TRBD2 (5 bases). Germline lookup yields CDR1 MNHNS and CDR2 SASEGT. The CDR3 spans 13 residues. V was cut by 6 bases and J by 2 bases, with 11 bases left in between.

This clonotype was seen more than once but under ten times. This chain connects TRBV24-1 to TRBJ2-5, with a weak D call TRBD1 (6 bases). The germline CDR1 and CDR2 sequences are KGHDR and SFDVKD. Trimming removed 5 bases from V and 2 bases from J, with 11 bases in between. The CDR3 consists of 14 residues. In nucleotides, the CDR3 is TGTGCCACCAGTGGGGACAACTTACAAGAGACCCAGTACTTC. Its protein product is CATSGDNLQETQYF.

CDR3 DNA: TGTGCCAGCAGTTACTCGACCAGCGGGAGTCCCACCGGGGAGCTGTTTTTT. Amino acids: CASSYSTSGSPTGELFF. The chain has TRBV6-2 or TRBV6-3 and TRBJ2-2, with 8 bases aligning to TRBD2. This CDR3 is 17 amino acids long. From germline, CDR1 is MNHEY and CDR2 SVGEGT. The trim removed 0 bases at V and 4 bases at J, leaving 7 bases unmatched.

V is TRBV7-9 and J is TRBJ2-7; D could derive from TRBD1 or TRBD2 (5 bases each). The CDR3 sequence is 13 residues long. Germline CDR1 reads SEHNR; CDR2 reads FQNEAQ (reference sequence). With 5 bases removed from V and 7 bases from J, the gap between germline ends came to 15 bases. The CDR3 loop is CASSRDQVREQYF. CDR3 coding DNA: TGTGCCAGCAGCCGGGACCAGGTTCGGGAGCAGTACTTC.

This clonotype was observed a single time. The chain joins TRBV28 to TRBJ2-3, with D possibly matching TRBD1 (6 bases). The CDR3 has 16 amino acids. Trimming removed 6 bases from V and 1 base from J, with 17 bases in between. Germline V lookup: CDR1 MDHEN, CDR2 SYDVKM. The DNA of the CDR3 is TGTGCCAGCAGCTACCCACAGGGAAGCGGCACAGATACGCAGTATTTT. This gives the protein CASSYPQGSGTDTQYF.

This chain joins TRBV19 and TRBJ2-1, with 11 bases identical to TRBD2. CDR1 is LNHDA and CDR2 is SQIVND in the germline V gene (reference sequence). Trimming at V came to 3 bases and at J to 9 bases, leaving 7 bases not matched to a gene. The CDR3 extends over 15 amino acids. In nucleotides, the CDR3 is TGTGCCAGTAGTATTACGGGACTAGCGGCTGGTGAGCAGTTCTTC. As protein: CASSITGLAAGEQFF.

In DNA, the CDR3 is TGTGCCAGCAGTTTTTTCGTATCCGGGGAGCTGTTTTTT. Translation: CASSFFVSGELFF. J is TRBJ2-2 and V is TRBV12-3 or TRBV12-4; D gene ambiguous. Between the trimmed V and J ends, which lost 3 bases and 6 bases, there was a span of 8 bases. The CDR3 covers 13 residues.

This clonotype was seen many times. This chain links TRBV4-2 with TRBJ2-2; either TRBD1 or TRBD2 may fit D (6 bases each). V was pared by 0 bases and J by 4 bases, with 18 bases between. Germline CDR1 reads LGHNA; CDR2 reads YNFKEQ. This CDR3 region has 18 residues. CDR3 coding DNA: TGTGCCAGCAGCCAAGATATCCCAAGCGGAGGGGGCACCGGGGAGCTGTTTTTT. This codes for CASSQDIPSGGGTGELFF.

The V call is TRBV7-9, the J call TRBJ2-3; 10 bases line up with TRBD2. Trimming cost V 5 bases and J 2 bases; bases outside gene matches: 7. The CDR3 sequence is 16 residues long. CDR1 is SEHNR, CDR2 FQNEAQ, per germline (reference sequence). The CDR3 sequence is CASSNRLAGDTDTQYF. The CDR3 bases are TGTGCCAGCAGCAACCGCCTAGCGGGGGACACAGATACGCAGTATTTT.

This clonotype was picked up a small number of times. The V call is TRBV12-3 or TRBV12-4, the J call TRBJ2-7; perhaps TRBD1 as D (5 bases). The V end was cut by 5 bases, the J end by 3 bases, with 14 bases between. This CDR3 contains 14 residues. DNA for the CDR3: TGTGCCAGCAGTCCGCAGACAGTGGGCTACGAGCAGTACTTC. Translated, it gives CASSPQTVGYEQYF.

The table lists this clonotype with many counts. The chain recombines TRBV10-3 with TRBJ2-1, with 9 bases that match TRBD2. The CDR3 is 13 amino acids. Per the germline V gene, CDR1 is ENHRY and CDR2 is SYGVKD. The trim removed 7 bases at V and 9 bases at J, leaving 7 bases unmatched. CDR3 nucleotides: TGTGCCATCACTGTAGCGGGAGAAGTTGAGCAGTTCTTC. It translates to CAITVAGEVEQFF.

This clonotype has a count of ten or more. The rearrangement joins TRBV20-1 to TRBJ2-5; D is uncertain. The V gene lost 0 bases and the J gene lost 1 base, with 6 bases spanning the gap. This CDR3 comprises 13 residues. From germline, CDR1 is DFQATT and CDR2 SNEGSKA (reference sequence). The CDR3 is CSARDLFQETQYF. The CDR3 bases are TGCAGTGCTAGAGATCTCTTCCAAGAGACCCAGTACTTC.

This clonotype was found a few times. This chain joins TRBV20-1 and TRBJ2-7, with D possibly matching TRBD2 (5 bases). V shed 2 bases and J shed 6 bases, with 17 bases lying between them. The CDR3 sequence is 14 residues long. Per the germline V gene, CDR1 is DFQATT and CDR2 is SNEGSKA (reference sequence). CDR3 amino acids: CSARIPVSSGEQYF. CDR3 bases: TGCAGTGCTAGAATTCCTGTTTCGAGCGGCGAGCAGTACTTC.

This clonotype was seen at least ten times. The rearrangement uses TRBV20-1 and TRBJ2-7; D possibly corresponds to TRBD2 (5 bases). The CDR3 loop spans 14 amino acids. Trimming shortened V by 1 base and J by 7 bases, and 17 bases separated the two germline ends. The germline gives CDR1 DFQATT, CDR2 SNEGSKA (reference sequence). The CDR3 spells CSARGLTFTGEQYF. In nucleotides, the CDR3 is TGCAGTGCTAGAGGTCTGACTTTTACGGGGGAGCAGTACTTC.

In this sample, this clonotype turned up a few times. V gene TRBV5-1 combines with J gene TRBJ2-7; D unresolved. The ends were cut back, 4 bases at V and 2 bases at J, with 7 bases in the middle. CDR1 is SGHRS and CDR2 is YFSETQ in the germline V gene. The CDR3 contains 12 residues. CDR3 DNA sequence: TGCGCCAGCAGCGCCTATCCCTACGAGCAGTACTTC. Translating it yields CASSAYPYEQYF.

The V and J genes are TRBV4-1 and TRBJ1-6; the D is unclear. CDR3 length: 12 residues. Deletions cut 1 base from V and 10 bases from J, with 5 bases between. Germline loops: CDR1 MGHRA, CDR2 YSYEKL. DNA for the CDR3: TGCGCCAGCAGCCAAGGATTCTCACCCCTCCACTTT. It encodes CASSQGFSPLHF.

CDR3 DNA sequence: TGTGCCAGCAGCTCCGGGACAGGGGGCCTTCTAAGCTCCTACGAGCAGTACTTC. Translating gives CASSSGTGGLLSSYEQYF. V is TRBV11-2 and J is TRBJ2-7; 12 nucleotides match TRBD1. There are 18 residues in the CDR3. Germline values: CDR1 SGHAT, CDR2 FQNNGV. The trim removed 4 bases at V and 0 bases at J, leaving 10 bases unmatched. The whole variable domain, filled in from reference TRBV11-2 and TRBJ2-7, reads EAGVAQSPRYKIIEKRQSVAFWCNPISGHATLYWYQQILGQGPKLLIQFQNNGVVDDSQLPKDRFSAERLKGVDSTLKIQPAKLEDSAVYLCASSSGTGGLLSSYEQYFGPGTRLTVT.

In its sample, this clonotype was seen once. The chain is built from TRBV7-9 and TRBJ2-3; tentative D call: TRBD1 (5 bases). Trimming removed 4 bases from V and 2 bases from J, with 10 bases in between. Per germline, CDR1 SEHNR and CDR2 FQNEAQ (reference sequence). The CDR3 totals 14 residues. The CDR3 spells CASSSTEFTDTQYF. The CDR3, as DNA: TGTGCCAGCAGCTCGACAGAGTTCACAGATACGCAGTATTTT.

The chain uses TRBV27 and TRBJ2-6; no firm D call. Germline V gives CDR1 MNHEY, CDR2 SMNVEV (reference sequence). The germline V and J ends were trimmed by 3 bases and 4 bases, with 7 bases remaining between them. The CDR3 has 14 residues. For the CDR3, the DNA is TGTGCCAGCAGTTTGGGGTACGGGGCCAACGTCCTGACTTTC. Translation: CASSLGYGANVLTF.

About this clonotype itself: This may arise from a read error, as a much more abundant clone is one base away. The chain is built from TRBV29-1 and TRBJ2-7; D not certain. This CDR3 comprises 11 residues. Deletions cut 7 bases from V and 1 base from J, with 8 bases between. Germline CDR1 reads SQVTM; CDR2 reads ANQGSEA. Here the CDR3 reads CSGGESYEQYV. As DNA, the CDR3 is TGCAGCGGCGGAGAGTCCTACGAGCAGTACGTC.

This clonotype has a handful of counts. The V call is TRBV12-3 or TRBV12-4, the J call TRBJ2-5; D may be TRBD2 (5 bases). Trimming shortened V by 4 bases and J by 4 bases, and 13 bases separated the two germline ends. This CDR3 is 14 amino acids long. The CDR3 DNA is TGTGCCAGCAGTTCGTTTCCCGGACTAGAGACCCAGTACTTC. Its translation is CASSSFPGLETQYF.

This clonotype was found many times. J is TRBJ2-1 and V is TRBV29-1; TRBD2 is a possible D gene (6 bases). The germline V gene encodes CDR1 SQVTM and CDR2 ANQGSEA. Between the trimmed V and J ends, which lost 3 bases and 8 bases, there was a span of 14 bases. CDR3 length: 13 amino acids. The CDR3 DNA sequence: TGCAGCGTTGAGGCCTCGGGCGGGGATGAGCAGTTCTTC. Translation: CSVEASGGDEQFF.

J is TRBJ2-2 and V is TRBV20-1, with 11 bases lining up with TRBD2. Looked up from germline, CDR1 is DFQATT and CDR2 is SNEGSKA (reference sequence). Trimming cost V 0 bases and J 5 bases; bases outside gene matches: 8. The CDR3 spans 17 residues. The CDR3 loop reads CSARDLRGLAATGELFF. In nucleotides, the CDR3 is TGCAGTGCTAGAGATTTAAGGGGACTAGCGGCTACCGGGGAGCTGTTTTTT.

The rearrangement uses TRBV5-1 and TRBJ2-2; D perhaps matches TRBD1 (5 bases). V gave up 0 bases and J gave up 4 bases, with 10 bases separating them. The CDR3 contains 15 residues. Germline V gene lookup returns CDR1 SGHRS and CDR2 YFSETQ. CDR3 in amino acids: CASSLAARATGELFF. The CDR3, as DNA: TGCGCCAGCAGCTTGGCAGCCAGGGCCACCGGGGAGCTGTTTTTT.